This T cell receptor (beta chain) was profiled in a study of cytomegalovirus exposure and HLA in healthy donors. Study overall: Early on, a data release was issued that held 80 million to 90 million unique TCRs from HLA-typed donors. Broader study findings: Most of the TCR beta V segments (in an earlier analysis) were productive either about 90% or about 30% of the time.

The V segment lost 2 bases and the J segment 1 base; nucleotides outside the gene matches: 9. The CDR3 is 17 residues long. Germline values: CDR1 SGHRS, CDR2 YFSETQ. Donors were ostensibly healthy at sampling, although undocumented immune exposures were probable. On this clone itself: Its antigen is unknown.

With 60 Vbeta and 13 Jbeta primers, the PCR was carried out. Using immunoSEQ multiplex PCR, the repertoire was profiled, and TCRdb retains in-frame clones only, with some absent. Among around 140,000 clones, roughly 86% were seen once, and the ten largest hold about 3.2%. The gene calls are TRBV5-1 and TRBJ2-7; 10 bases are a match to TRBD2. The origin of this receptor is a man younger than 30 in good health and CMV-seropositive. Sequenced input: PBMCs. The CDR3 DNA is TGCGCCAGCAGCTTTAGAATCCTAGCGGGAGATTCCTACGAGCAGTACTTC. It encodes CASSFRILAGDSYEQYF.